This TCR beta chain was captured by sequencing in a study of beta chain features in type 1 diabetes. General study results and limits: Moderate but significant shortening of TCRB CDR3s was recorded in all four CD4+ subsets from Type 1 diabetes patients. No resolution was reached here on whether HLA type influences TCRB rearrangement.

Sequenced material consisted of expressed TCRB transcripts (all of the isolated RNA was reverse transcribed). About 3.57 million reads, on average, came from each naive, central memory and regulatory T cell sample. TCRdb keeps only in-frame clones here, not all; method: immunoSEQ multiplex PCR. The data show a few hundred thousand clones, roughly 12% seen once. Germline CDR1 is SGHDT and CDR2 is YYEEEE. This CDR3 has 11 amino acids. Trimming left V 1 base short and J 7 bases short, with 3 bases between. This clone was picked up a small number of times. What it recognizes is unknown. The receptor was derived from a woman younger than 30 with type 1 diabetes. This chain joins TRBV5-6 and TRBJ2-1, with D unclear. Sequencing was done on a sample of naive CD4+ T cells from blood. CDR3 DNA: TGTGCCAGCAGCTTGTATAATGAGCAGTTCTTC. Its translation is CASSLYNEQFF.